The 26 T cell receptor beta chains given below trace back to one sample, sequenced in a study of blood T cell repertoires in COVID-19. The repertoire was sequenced with immunoSEQ multiplex PCR; TCRdb's copy has only in-frame clones and lacks some. Of 150,000 to 200,000 clones listed, 75% to 90% were seen once; the top ten hold about 3%. What was sequenced was peripheral blood. These receptors originate from a human donor with acute or convalescent COVID-19. The donor label of this sample is uncertain.

This clone was counted a single time. This rearrangement joins TRBV19 to TRBJ1-2; TRBD1 aligns across 7 bases. J gave up 3 bases and V 5 bases, and 6 bases lay outside the gene matches. The CDR3 is 14 residues long. Germline V gene data show CDR1 as LNHDA and CDR2 as SQIVND (reference sequence). The DNA for the CDR3 is TGTGCCAGTAGTCCCGAGGGGGCTTACTATGGCTACACCTTC. It specifies CASSPEGAYYGYTF.

J is TRBJ2-3 and V is TRBV7-9; perhaps TRBD1 as D (7 bases). The CDR3 is made up of 15 amino acids. Germline V gives CDR1 SEHNR, CDR2 FQNEAQ (reference sequence). Between the trimmed V and J ends, which lost 2 bases and 11 bases, there was a span of 20 bases. The CDR3 coding sequence is TGTGCCAGCAGCTTATCGGTGGAGGGGGCTGGGGGGCAGTATTTT. Translated: CASSLSVEGAGGQYF. Full variable domain (missing parts from reference TRBV7-9 and TRBJ2-3): DTGVSQNPRHKITKRGQNVTFRCDPISEHNRLYWYRQTLGQGPEFLTYFQNEAQLEKSRLLSDRFSAERPKGSFSTLEIQRTEQGDSAMYLCASSLSVEGAGGQYFGPGTRLTVL.

The genes are TRBV6-4 and TRBJ2-2, with D perhaps matching TRBD1 (6 bases). The length of the CDR3 is 14 residues. With 6 bases removed from V and 1 base from J, the gap between germline ends came to 9 bases. The germline CDR1 and CDR2 sequences are MRHNA and SNTAGT. The CDR3 nucleotides read TGTGCCAGCAGACCACAGGGGAACACCGGGGAGCTGTTTTTT. Its translation: CASRPQGNTGELFF.

The V and J genes are TRBV7-9 and TRBJ1-2; the D is unclear. The germline V gene has CDR1 SEHNR and CDR2 FQNEAQ (reference sequence). Trimming removed 3 bases from V and 3 bases from J, with 11 bases in between. The CDR3 is made up of 14 amino acids. In DNA, the CDR3 is TGTGCCAGCAGCTTCTTGAGTCGGGACTATGGCTACACCTTC. Protein product: CASSFLSRDYGYTF.

This chain connects TRBV5-6 to TRBJ1-1; TRBD1 matches at 8 bases. This CDR3 spans 18 amino acids. Germline CDR1 reads SGHDT; CDR2 reads YYEEEE. V was clipped by 1 base and J by 5 bases; unmatched bases: 16. The CDR3, as DNA: TGTGCCAGCAGCTTGTTGCCACAGGGGGGACATAGGAAAACTGAAGCTTTCTTT. It encodes CASSLLPQGGHRKTEAFF.

This chain links TRBV29-1 with TRBJ1-5, with D possibly matching TRBD1 (5 bases). Germline V gene data show CDR1 as SQVTM and CDR2 as ANQGSEA. The CDR3 runs to 12 residues. Trimming removed 4 bases at V and 4 bases at J, with 8 bases between. CDR3 residues: CSVVSGNQPQHF. The CDR3 region has the DNA TGCAGCGTTGTATCAGGGAATCAGCCCCAGCATTTT.

This clone was found once. V gene TRBV5-1 combines with J gene TRBJ1-5, with 8 bases aligning to TRBD1. CDR1 is SGHRS and CDR2 is YFSETQ in the germline V gene. The CDR3 totals 16 residues. After removal of 0 bases from V and 6 bases from J, the junction contained 8 bases not matched to a gene. The CDR3 here is CASSLAGQGGSQPQHF. CDR3 in DNA: TGCGCCAGCAGCTTGGCCGGACAGGGCGGGAGTCAGCCCCAGCATTTT.

In DNA, the CDR3 is TGCGCCAGCAGCCAAGTCGGACAGATTGCAACTAATGAAAAACTGTTTTTT. This gives the protein CASSQVGQIATNEKLFF. The J gene is TRBJ1-4, the V gene TRBV4-1; tentative D call: TRBD1 (6 bases). CDR3 length: 17 amino acids. The germline V gene encodes CDR1 MGHRA and CDR2 YSYEKL. Trimming took 1 base from V and 0 from J, leaving 12 bases between them.

V usage is TRBV4-1 and J usage is TRBJ1-3; TRBD1 might be the D (6 bases). There are 15 residues in the CDR3. Germline values: CDR1 MGHRA, CDR2 YSYEKL. V gave up 3 bases and J gave up 1 base, with 10 bases separating them. The CDR3 loop is CASSQATGSGNTIYF. The CDR3 coding sequence is TGCGCCAGCAGCCAGGCTACAGGGTCTGGAAACACCATATATTTT.

This rearrangement joins TRBV5-6 to TRBJ1-3; 8 nucleotides agree with TRBD1. The germline V gene has CDR1 SGHDT and CDR2 YYEEEE. V dropped 1 base and J dropped 4; count of bases not matched to a gene: 10. The CDR3 has 17 residues. The DNA of the CDR3 is TGTGCCAGCAGCTTGCGTCCCAGGGGGCTCTCCGGAAACACCATATATTTT. Translation: CASSLRPRGLSGNTIYF. Combining the CDR3 with reference TRBV5-6 and TRBJ1-3 gives the whole variable domain DAGVTQSPTHLIKTRGQQVTLRCSPKSGHDTVSWYQQALGQGPQFIFQYYEEEERQRGNFPDRFSGHQFPNYSSELNVNALLLGDSALYLCASSLRPRGLSGNTIYFGEGSWLTVV.

The rearrangement uses TRBV19 and TRBJ1-5; 8 nucleotides align to TRBD1. The germline gives CDR1 LNHDA, CDR2 SQIVND (reference sequence). Losses at the gene ends were 7 bases for V and 0 bases for J; bases not matched to a gene: 11. The CDR3 has 17 amino acids. DNA of the CDR3: TGTGCCAGTAAGCGACAGGGGCCAGGGAATAGCAATCAGCCCCAGCATTTT. It specifies CASKRQGPGNSNQPQHF.

A single count supports this clone. The J gene is TRBJ2-5, the V gene TRBV18; 11 nucleotides match TRBD2. The CDR3 sequence is 15 residues long. V lost 3 bases to trimming and J lost 3 bases; unmatched junction nucleotides: 3. Germline CDR1 and CDR2: KGHSH and LQKENI. CDR3 sequence (DNA): TGTGCCAGCTCACCCACACTAGCGGGGGAAGAGACCCAGTACTTC. This sequence encodes CASSPTLAGEETQYF.

The chain combines TRBV6-4 with TRBJ1-1, with 10 bases aligning to TRBD1. The CDR3 extends over 13 amino acids. The trim removed 6 bases at V and 5 bases at J, leaving 3 bases unmatched. Per the germline V gene, CDR1 is MRHNA and CDR2 is SNTAGT. Here the CDR3 DNA reads TGTGCCAGCAGGGACAGGGGGTGGACTGAAGCTTTCTTT. Translated: CASRDRGWTEAFF.

V gene TRBV2 combines with J gene TRBJ2-5; D is ambiguous. Trimming removed 6 bases at V and 7 bases at J, with 15 bases between. CDR1 and CDR2 (germline): SNHLY, FYNNEI. This CDR3 has 13 amino acids. Here the CDR3 DNA reads TGTGCCAGCAGAGAACCTATTGTAGTGACCCAGTACTTC. It specifies CASREPIVVTQYF.

The chain employs TRBV14 and TRBJ2-1, with TRBD2 matching over 7 bases. Germline V lookup: CDR1 SGHDN, CDR2 FVKESK. This CDR3 region has 16 residues. The V gene end was trimmed by 1 base and the J gene end by 1 base; junction bases not matched to a gene: 4. This chain's CDR3 is CASSQAGRGSYNEQFF. For the CDR3, the DNA is TGTGCCAGCAGCCAAGCTGGGCGGGGGTCCTACAATGAGCAGTTCTTC.

This clone was observed once. The chain couples TRBV7-9 to TRBJ1-3; 8 positions agree with TRBD1. With 4 bases clipped from V and 3 bases from J, the junction kept 5 bases outside the gene matches. This CDR3 contains 15 residues. CDR1 is SEHNR, CDR2 FQNEAQ, per germline (reference sequence). In DNA form, the CDR3 reads TGTGCCAGCAGCTCGGACAGGGCTTTTGGAAACACCATATATTTT. This sequence encodes CASSSDRAFGNTIYF. The full variable domain, with the rest looked up from reference TRBV7-9 and TRBJ1-3, is DTGVSQNPRHKITKRGQNVTFRCDPISEHNRLYWYRQTLGQGPEFLTYFQNEAQLEKSRLLSDRFSAERPKGSFSTLEIQRTEQGDSAMYLCASSSDRAFGNTIYFGEGSWLTVV.

Written as DNA, the CDR3 is TGTGCCAGCAGCTCCCGAGGGGGGGAACAGCCCCAGCATTTT. Its translation is CASSSRGGEQPQHF. The chain recombines TRBV7-9 with TRBJ1-5, with D possibly being TRBD1 (6 bases). V was clipped by 4 bases and J by 7 bases, with 14 bases between them. The CDR3 is made up of 14 amino acids. Germline V lookup: CDR1 SEHNR, CDR2 FQNEAQ (reference sequence).

This clone was recorded only once. The rearrangement links TRBV30 to TRBJ2-2, with 9 bases matching TRBD2. The CDR3 contains 15 residues. V trimming: 2 bases; J trimming: 7 bases; junction bases outside the gene matches: 8. CDR1 is GTSNPN, CDR2 SVGIG, per germline (reference sequence). CDR3 loop: CAWSIEAGGVGELFF. DNA of the CDR3: TGTGCCTGGAGTATTGAAGCGGGGGGCGTCGGGGAGCTGTTTTTT.

This clone was detected a few times. The chain couples TRBV9 to TRBJ2-5, with unresolved D. The CDR3 covers 13 residues. Germline V gene sequence: CDR1 SGDLS, CDR2 YYNGEE. The V end was cut by 4 bases, the J end by 5 bases, with 12 bases between. The CDR3 here is CASSLLSQETQYF. CDR3 nucleotides: TGTGCCAGCAGCCTCCTCTCGCAGGAGACCCAGTACTTC.

The genes are TRBV6-1 and TRBJ1-2; TRBD1 agrees at 10 bases. The junction had 12 bases not matched to a gene; V was cut back by 4 bases and J by 4 bases. This CDR3 is built from 17 residues. Germline CDR1 and CDR2: MNHNS and SASEGT. The CDR3 sequence is CASSGDPGQGTGYGYTF. CDR3 nucleotides: TGTGCCAGCAGTGGCGATCCGGGACAGGGGACTGGCTATGGCTACACCTTC.

In nucleotides, the CDR3 is TGTGCCAGCAGCTTGACAGGTATTCAGTACTTC. The encoded protein is CASSLTGIQYF. This rearrangement joins TRBV5-6 to TRBJ2-4; weak D call: TRBD1 (5 bases). Per germline, CDR1 SGHDT and CDR2 YYEEEE. Trimming shortened V by 1 base and J by 10 bases, and 6 bases separated the two germline ends. The CDR3 extends over 11 amino acids.

This clone was found once. The chain is built from TRBV7-3 and TRBJ1-5; D might be TRBD1 (5 bases). The germline CDR1 and CDR2 sequences are SGHTA and FQGTGA. The V end lost 0 bases, the J end lost 2 bases, and 5 bases lay between the germline ends. This CDR3 region has 14 residues. This CDR3 is CASSLTGGNQPQHF. The CDR3 DNA follows: TGTGCCAGCAGCTTAACAGGGGGCAATCAGCCCCAGCATTTT.

The table lists this clone with a count of one. The chain carries TRBV7-8 and TRBJ2-1; no reliable D call. The germline V and J ends were trimmed by 2 bases and 14 bases, with 13 bases remaining between them. Germline CDR1 reads SGHVS; CDR2 reads FQNEAQ. This CDR3 is built from 12 residues. The chain's CDR3 is CASSLQALKKFF. Written as DNA, the CDR3 is TGTGCCAGCAGCTTACAAGCCCTTAAGAAGTTCTTC.

The V and J genes are TRBV30 and TRBJ1-1; D is unresolved. From germline, CDR1 is GTSNPN and CDR2 SVGIG (reference sequence). V lost 4 bases and J 1 base, leaving 13 bases between the germline ends. The CDR3 extends over 14 amino acids. The CDR3 DNA reads TGTGCCTGGACACCCAGAACCGCGAACACTGAAGCTTTCTTT. Protein sequence: CAWTPRTANTEAFF.

The chain employs TRBV5-1 and TRBJ2-6; 7 bases fit TRBD1. CDR3 size: 17 residues. Trimming removed 5 bases from V and 0 bases from J; junction bases left unmatched: 8. Per the germline V gene, CDR1 is SGHRS and CDR2 is YFSETQ. The CDR3 reads CASSPTGTSSGANVLTF. DNA for the CDR3: TGCGCCAGCAGTCCGACAGGGACCAGCTCTGGGGCCAACGTCCTGACTTTC.

This clone occurred once. The rearrangement uses TRBV5-4 and TRBJ1-4; 7 nucleotides line up with TRBD1. There are 15 residues in the CDR3. With V trimmed by 4 bases and J by 5 bases, 8 bases remained unmatched. CDR1 SGHNT and CDR2 YYREEE come from the germline V gene (reference sequence). The CDR3 DNA sequence: TGTGCCAGCAGCACCTCAGGGGGTTTCAATGAAAAACTGTTTTTT. Translation gives CASSTSGGFNEKLFF.